These T cell receptor beta chains were read from a single sample in a study of T cells in Graves' hyperthyroidism and ophthalmopathy. TCRdb itself ran the multiplex PCR reads through MiXCR, one entry per CDR3 protein. The table records more than 650,000 distinct CDR3 sequences, 14% of them present only once. The sample comprised blood. These receptors were obtained from a woman aged 18 to 35 with Graves' hyperthyroidism. CDR3s include the opening cysteine and the closing phenylalanine or tryptophan. The D gene is left open where the match is weak. Clone sizes are given selectively: once, few, many, or a class where the clone is expanded.

TRBV7-8	TRBJ2-7	.	.	TGTGCCAGCAGCTTAGCAGGGGCGCTGAACGAGCAGTACTTC	CASSLAGALNEQYF
TRBV30	TRBJ2-2	.	.	TGTGCCTGGAGAGGGGGGGTTAACACCGGGGAGCTGTTTTTT	CAWRGGVNTGELFF
TRBV7-8	TRBJ2-3	TRBD1	many	TGTGCCAGCAGCTCAACAGTCGGACAGGGTATAGATACGCAGTATTTT	CASSSTVGQGIDTQYF
TRBV3-1	TRBJ2-5	TRBD2	many	TGTGCCAGCAGCCAATCCCTAGCGGGAGGACAAGAGACCCAGTACTTC	CASSQSLAGGQETQYF
TRBV6-1	TRBJ1-3	.	.	TGTGCCACCATGGACACCGATTTAAACACCATATATTTT	CATMDTDLNTIYF
TRBV29-1	TRBJ1-1	.	.	TGCAGCGTAGAAGTGCCTTCCACTGAAGCTTTCTTT	CSVEVPSTEAFF
TRBV6-1	TRBJ2-3	.	few	TGTGCCAGCAGTCGCCTGTCAGATACGCAGTATTTT	CASSRLSDTQYF
TRBV20-1	TRBJ2-7	.	many	TGCAGTGCTAGTTTATTCGGGAAGGATTCCTACGAGCAGTACTTC	CSASLFGKDSYEQYF
TRBV4-2	TRBJ2-7	TRBD2	many	TGCGCCAGCAGCCAAGGATTAGCGGGAACCTACGAGCAGTACTTC	CASSQGLAGTYEQYF
TRBV5-6	TRBJ2-2	.	few	TGTGCCAGCAGCTTGGACAGGTTGTTATCCGGGGAGCTGTTTTTT	CASSLDRLLSGELFF
TRBV11-3	TRBJ2-5	.	many	TGTGCCAGCAGCTTAGGCGCCGGCTTCCAAGAGACCCAGTACTTC	CASSLGAGFQETQYF
TRBV11-2	TRBJ2-6	.	many	TGTGCCAGCAGCTTAGCTTTCCAAGGATCTGGGGCCAACGTCCTGACTTTC	CASSLAFQGSGANVLTF
TRBV24-1	TRBJ2-2	.	few	TGTGCCACCAGTGTTAGGTCGAACACCGGGGAGCTGTTTTTT	CATSVRSNTGELFF
TRBV19	TRBJ2-1	.	.	TGTGCCAGTAGTGTCTCCAGCGACAATGAGCAGTTCTTC	CASSVSSDNEQFF
TRBV29-1	TRBJ2-7	.	.	TGCAGCGTTAATTGGGGGTACGAGCAGTACTTC	CSVNWGYEQYF
TRBV19	TRBJ1-2	.	few	TGTGCCAGTAGTATTGGGTTTTCCGGAGCATCTAACTATGGCTACACCTTC	CASSIGFSGASNYGYTF
TRBV7-9	TRBJ2-7	TRBD1	many	TGTGCCAGCAGCTTGCCCCGAGACAGGGGGGACTACGAGCAGTACTTC	CASSLPRDRGDYEQYF
TRBV29-1	TRBJ2-5	.	.	TGCAGCGTTGACCCAGGGGCGGGCGAGACCCAGTACTTC	CSVDPGAGETQYF
TRBV12-3/TRBV12-4	TRBJ2-1	.	many	TGTGCCAGCAGTTTACGTCCGGAGACAGCGAATGAGCAGTTCTTC	CASSLRPETANEQFF
TRBV20-1	TRBJ2-5	.	.	TGCAGTGCTCCCCTCGGGAGAAACCAAGAGACCCAGTACTTC	CSAPLGRNQETQYF
TRBV10-1	TRBJ2-3	.	.	TGCGCCACCCGGGACTTTGGCACAGGTACGCAGTATTTT	CATRDFGTGTQYF
TRBV6-1	TRBJ1-5	TRBD1	many	TGTGCCAGCCGGACAGGAAACAATCAGCCCCAGCATTTT	CASRTGNNQPQHF
TRBV12-3/TRBV12-4	TRBJ2-3	.	many	TGTGCCAGCAGTCTCGGGCTCCGGCCTAGCACAGATACGCAGTATTTT	CASSLGLRPSTDTQYF
TRBV4-1	TRBJ2-7	TRBD2	many	TGCGCCAGCAGCCTGCACTTAGCGGGAGGATCCTACGAGCAGTACTTC	CASSLHLAGGSYEQYF
TRBV29-1	TRBJ2-6	TRBD1	.	TGCAGCGTTGAGACAGGGTTAGCGGGGGCCAACGTCCTGACTTTC	CSVETGLAGANVLTF
TRBV2	TRBJ1-5	.	many	TGTGCCAGCACGTCGTGGGGGGCCCGTAGCAATCAGCCCCAGCATTTT	CASTSWGARSNQPQHF
TRBV9	TRBJ2-7	.	many	TGTGCCAGCAGCGTAGAAGGTCTTTCCTACGAGCAGTACTTC	CASSVEGLSYEQYF
TRBV7-2	TRBJ2-7	.	once	TGTGCCAGCAGCCTTGGTGGGTCGGCAGGATACTACGAGCAGTACTTC	CASSLGGSAGYYEQYF
TRBV6-1	TRBJ2-2	.	many	TGTGCCAGCAGTGTAGGACAGACTTACACCGGGGAGCTGTTTTTT	CASSVGQTYTGELFF
TRBV30	TRBJ2-1	.	few	TGTGCCTGGAGTGTACTTGGACTACTGCAGTTCTTC	CAWSVLGLLQFF
TRBV19	TRBJ2-7	.	.	TGTGCCAGTAGTACCAAGGGGGACCCGGCCTACGAGCAGTACTTC	CASSTKGDPAYEQYF
TRBV28	TRBJ2-1	.	.	TGTGCCAGCAGTTTATTTAGGAGAAACAATGAGCAGTTCTTC	CASSLFRRNNEQFF
TRBV2	TRBJ2-2	.	few	TGTGCCAGCAGCGCAGACACCTCCGGGGCCGGGGAGCTGTTTTTT	CASSADTSGAGELFF
TRBV20-1	TRBJ2-3	.	many	TGCAGTGCTAGAGATCAAGATACGCAGTATTTT	CSARDQDTQYF
TRBV7-2	TRBJ2-3	.	few	TGTGCCAGCAGCCCCCAGTCGGGGACAGATACGCAGTATTTT	CASSPQSGTDTQYF
TRBV9	TRBJ2-2	.	.	TGTGCCAGCAGCGTTAGGGGCGACCAGATGAACACCGGGGAGCTGTTTTTT	CASSVRGDQMNTGELFF
TRBV12-3/TRBV12-4	TRBJ2-3	TRBD2	.	TGTGCCAGCACCACCTCCCTAGCGGGAGTAAGGGATACGCAGTATTTT	CASTTSLAGVRDTQYF
TRBV6-5	TRBJ2-5	.	many	TGTGCCAGCAGTTACACCGGCTCGCGGGGCCAGTACTTC	CASSYTGSRGQYF
TRBV7-9	TRBJ2-5	TRBD2	many	TGTGCCAGCAGCGTGCTAGCGGGAGAGGGCAAGACCCAGTACTTC	CASSVLAGEGKTQYF
TRBV29-1	TRBJ2-2	.	once	TGCAGCGTTGAGGCCGAACCGGACGGGACGAACACCGGGGAGCTGTTTTTT	CSVEAEPDGTNTGELFF
TRBV30	TRBJ1-1	.	many	TGTGCCTGGAGTGCAGGAGCATACACTGAAGCTTTCTTT	CAWSAGAYTEAFF
TRBV11-3	TRBJ2-1	.	many	TGTGCCAGCAGCAGCTGGGAGAGTTACAATGAGCAGTTCTTC	CASSSWESYNEQFF
TRBV12-3/TRBV12-4	TRBJ2-1	TRBD1	many	TGTGCCAGTAAACTGGACAGGGGAAACAATGAGCAGTTCTTC	CASKLDRGNNEQFF
TRBV4-3	TRBJ1-1	TRBD1	few	TGCGCCAGCAGCGCCGGGACAGGGGGCTTAACTGAAGCTTTCTTT	CASSAGTGGLTEAFF
TRBV29-1	TRBJ2-1	TRBD2	.	TGCAGCGTATTTAGCGGGAGGGCCCGTAATGAGCAGTTCTTC	CSVFSGRARNEQFF
TRBV19	TRBJ1-1	.	few	TGTGCCAGTAGTGTTCAGGGCGGGGGCACTGAAGCTTTCTTT	CASSVQGGGTEAFF
TRBV6-2/TRBV6-3	TRBJ2-3	.	few	TGTGCCAGCAGCTACCGGGACCCCGGGACAGATACGCAGTATTTT	CASSYRDPGTDTQYF
TRBV6-5	TRBJ2-1	TRBD2	many	TGTGCCAGCAGTTACACAGCGGGACTAGCGGGAGGGAACAATGAGCAGTTCTTC	CASSYTAGLAGGNNEQFF
TRBV20-1	TRBJ2-2	TRBD2	.	TGCAGTGCTAGTAGGCTAGCGGGAGCCGGGGAGCTGTTTTTT	CSASRLAGAGELFF
TRBV20-1	TRBJ2-1	.	many	TGCAGTGCTAGGAAACCGGGGGCCTACAATGAGCAGTTCTTC	CSARKPGAYNEQFF
TRBV27	TRBJ1-4	.	.	TGTGCCAGCAGTAAGGTGGCGACAACTAATGAAAAACTGTTTTTT	CASSKVATTNEKLFF